These 19 T cell receptor beta chains came from one sample sequenced in a study of Ad26.COV2.S vaccination and SARS-CoV-2 variants. Treatment noted: roughly 20 received Ad26.COV2.S at low or high dose, single or two shots; several received placebo; per-sample allocation not given. Day 63 following the first vaccine or placebo injection was when the samples were taken. Data came from immunoSEQ multiplex PCR; TCRdb stores just in-frame clones and leaves some out. This table holds about 350,000 clones, 75% to 90% found once. Source: peripheral blood, taken in a trial of Ad26.COV2.S vaccine versus placebo. The receptor set was obtained from a person aged 18-65 years who received the Ad26.COV2.S COVID-19 vaccine or a placebo.

This chain uses TRBV2 with TRBJ2-3; TRBD2 agrees at 11 bases. There are 23 residues in the CDR3. Germline V gene sequence: CDR1 SNHLY, CDR2 FYNNEI. V lost 3 bases, J lost 2 bases, and 25 bases stayed unmatched. In nucleotides, the CDR3 is TGTGCCAGCAGTGACTGGGAGGATAGGGGAGGTACTAGCGGGAGAGAGGACACAGATACGCAGTATTTT. Translation gives CASSDWEDRGGTSGREDTDTQYF. The full variable domain, its missing parts supplied by reference TRBV2 and TRBJ2-3, is EPEVTQTPSHQVTQMGQEVILRCVPISNHLYFYWYRQILGQKVEFLVSFYNNEISEKSEIFDDQFSVERPDGSNFTLKIRSTKLEDSAMYFCASSDWEDRGGTSGREDTDTQYFGPGTRLTVL.

The rearrangement joins TRBV4-3 to TRBJ2-5, with D tentatively TRBD1 (7 bases). Between the trimmed V and J ends, which lost 0 bases and 4 bases, there was a span of 15 bases. CDR1 is LGHNA, CDR2 YSLEER, per germline. CDR3 length: 16 amino acids. CDR3 region: CASSQDLGGGVETQYF. The CDR3 region has the DNA TGCGCCAGCAGCCAAGATTTAGGAGGGGGCGTAGAGACCCAGTACTTC.

CDR3 amino acids: CASSFGQGYEQYF. In DNA form, the CDR3 reads TGTGCCAGCAGTTTTGGCCAGGGTTACGAGCAGTACTTC. The rearrangement links TRBV28 to TRBJ2-7; tentatively, D is TRBD1 (5 bases). The germline gives CDR1 MDHEN, CDR2 SYDVKM. The CDR3 is made up of 13 amino acids. V was trimmed by 3 bases and J by 4 bases, leaving 10 bases between them.

The V and J genes are TRBV5-5 and TRBJ2-3; TRBD2 might be the D (6 bases). The germline V and J ends were trimmed by 0 bases and 3 bases, with 8 bases remaining between them. Germline V CDR1 and CDR2: SGHKS, YYEKEE (reference sequence). CDR3 length equals 14 residues. The CDR3 sequence: CASSLAGVTDTQYF. The CDR3 DNA follows: TGTGCCAGCAGCTTGGCGGGGGTGACAGATACGCAGTATTTT.

CDR3 sequence: CASSRRGDEQFF. The CDR3 region has the DNA TGCGCCAGCAGCCGCAGGGGGGATGAGCAGTTCTTC. This chain uses TRBV5-1 with TRBJ2-1; perhaps TRBD1 as D (7 bases). Trimming stripped 4 bases from V and 8 bases from J, with 10 bases between. The CDR3 consists of 12 residues. CDR1 and CDR2 from the germline V gene are SGHRS and YFSETQ.

The rearrangement joins TRBV10-3 to TRBJ2-7, with a tentative D call TRBD2 (6 bases). CDR1 and CDR2 from the germline V gene are ENHRY and SYGVKD. The V end lost 0 bases, the J end lost 0 bases, and 18 bases lay between the germline ends. The CDR3 consists of 18 residues. Written as DNA, the CDR3 is TGTGCCATCAGTGAGTCAGGGTACGGGGGTCCTAGCTCCTACGAGCAGTACTTC. Translation gives CAISESGYGGPSSYEQYF.

This clone was observed once. This chain uses TRBV7-9 with TRBJ1-4, with unresolved D. V was cut by 5 bases and J by 4 bases, with 2 bases left in between. CDR3 length: 11 residues. Germline lookup yields CDR1 SEHNR and CDR2 FQNEAQ (reference sequence). CDR3: CASSINEKLFF. For the CDR3, the DNA is TGTGCCAGCAGCATTAATGAAAAACTGTTTTTT.

In this sample, this clone turned up once. A junction end diverges from the germline sequence, so it may reflect a read error. V and J are TRBV29-1 and TRBJ2-7, with D possibly being TRBD1 (5 bases). Looked up from germline, CDR1 is SQVTM and CDR2 is ANQGSEA. The CDR3 contains 13 residues. The CDR3 DNA reads TGCAGCGCCCAGGGCCGGTTCTCCCACGAGCAGTACTTC. Its protein is CSAQGRFSHEQYF.

V usage is TRBV6-5 and J usage is TRBJ1-1, with 10 bases that match TRBD1. From germline, CDR1 is MNHEY and CDR2 SVGAGI. Trimming at V came to 4 bases and at J to 4 bases, leaving 6 bases not matched to a gene. The CDR3 has 15 amino acids. CDR3 in amino acids: CASSLSGTGVTEAFF. The DNA for the CDR3 is TGTGCCAGCAGTTTATCCGGGACAGGGGTCACTGAAGCTTTCTTT.

The gene calls are TRBV7-3 and TRBJ2-1; unclear D gene. V lost 5 bases and J 0 bases, leaving 11 bases between the germline ends. The CDR3 has 15 residues. CDR1 is SGHTA and CDR2 is FQGTGA in the germline V gene. The chain's CDR3 is CASSEVPDSYNEQFF. The CDR3 nucleotides read TGTGCCAGCAGCGAAGTCCCCGACTCCTACAATGAGCAGTTCTTC.

The chain is built from TRBV28 and TRBJ1-1; 8 positions agree with TRBD1. J was trimmed by 5 bases and V by 3 bases; bases with no gene match: 8. The CDR3 contains 15 residues. Per the germline V gene, CDR1 is MDHEN and CDR2 is SYDVKM. CDR3 region: CASSFSTGGVTEAFF. Written as DNA, the CDR3 is TGTGCCAGCAGTTTCTCCACAGGGGGAGTTACTGAAGCTTTCTTT.

This chain links TRBV20-1 with TRBJ2-1, with D unclear. The V end was cut by 6 bases, the J end by 4 bases, with 7 bases between. Germline lookup yields CDR1 DFQATT and CDR2 SNEGSKA (reference sequence). The length of the CDR3 is 11 residues. For the CDR3, the DNA is TGCAGTGCCCCCACGTACAATGAGCAGTTCTTC. Protein sequence: CSAPTYNEQFF.

The chain joins TRBV2 to TRBJ2-7; D is undetermined. CDR3 size: 13 residues. Deletions cut 8 bases from V and 3 bases from J, with 14 bases between. Per the germline V gene, CDR1 is SNHLY and CDR2 is FYNNEI. The CDR3 DNA follows: TGTGCCAGCCGCCGGGCAAGGAACTACGAGCAGTACTTC. Protein product: CASRRARNYEQYF.

The rearrangement links TRBV6-5 to TRBJ2-7, with 10 nucleotides matching TRBD1. Germline CDR1 and CDR2: MNHEY and SVGAGI. Trimming at V came to 6 bases and at J to 2 bases, leaving 4 bases not matched to a gene. The length of the CDR3 is 14 residues. The CDR3 sequence: CASRKGTGAYEQYF. DNA for the CDR3: TGTGCCAGCAGAAAGGGGACAGGGGCCTACGAGCAGTACTTC.

V and J are TRBV30 and TRBJ2-5; 7 nucleotides line up with TRBD2. After removal of 3 bases from V and 5 bases from J, the junction contained 9 bases not matched to a gene. The V gene's germline CDR1 is GTSNPN and CDR2 SVGIG (reference sequence). The CDR3 sequence is 14 residues long. The CDR3 DNA reads as TGTGCCTGGAGCCGCGGCGGGGGTGGGGAGACCCAGTACTTC. The encoded protein is CAWSRGGGGETQYF.

V usage is TRBV5-6 and J usage is TRBJ2-5; D call uncertain. Germline V gives CDR1 SGHDT, CDR2 YYEEEE. Trimming pared 0 bases from V and 4 bases from J, leaving 7 bases between. This CDR3 is built from 13 residues. The CDR3 coding sequence is TGTGCCAGCAGCTTGGGGATCACAGAGACCCAGTACTTC. The encoded protein is CASSLGITETQYF.

This sequence joins TRBV28 and TRBJ2-1, with D possibly being TRBD1 or TRBD2 (5 bases each). The germline V gene has CDR1 MDHEN and CDR2 SYDVKM. V lost 6 bases and J lost 5, with 14 bases in between. The CDR3 runs to 14 residues. The CDR3 is CASSAGTQDNEQFF. The DNA of the CDR3 is TGTGCCAGCAGCGCCGGGACCCAGGACAATGAGCAGTTCTTC.

The rearrangement uses TRBV6-5 and TRBJ2-3; a possible D gene is TRBD2 (5 bases). V lost 4 bases to trimming and J lost 2 bases, with 7 bases between them. From germline, CDR1 is MNHEY and CDR2 SVGAGI. The CDR3 is 13 amino acids. The CDR3, as DNA: TGTGCCAGCAGTTTGGAGGACACAGATACGCAGTATTTT. This sequence encodes CASSLEDTDTQYF.

The chain combines TRBV5-1 with TRBJ2-5; D is perhaps TRBD1 or TRBD2 (6 bases each). Germline loops: CDR1 SGHRS, CDR2 YFSETQ. This CDR3 is built from 15 residues. V lost 2 bases, J lost 3 bases, and 14 bases lay in between. CDR3 nucleotides: TGCGCCAGCAGCTTTACAGGGACTGGGGAAGAGACCCAGTACTTC. Translating gives CASSFTGTGEETQYF.